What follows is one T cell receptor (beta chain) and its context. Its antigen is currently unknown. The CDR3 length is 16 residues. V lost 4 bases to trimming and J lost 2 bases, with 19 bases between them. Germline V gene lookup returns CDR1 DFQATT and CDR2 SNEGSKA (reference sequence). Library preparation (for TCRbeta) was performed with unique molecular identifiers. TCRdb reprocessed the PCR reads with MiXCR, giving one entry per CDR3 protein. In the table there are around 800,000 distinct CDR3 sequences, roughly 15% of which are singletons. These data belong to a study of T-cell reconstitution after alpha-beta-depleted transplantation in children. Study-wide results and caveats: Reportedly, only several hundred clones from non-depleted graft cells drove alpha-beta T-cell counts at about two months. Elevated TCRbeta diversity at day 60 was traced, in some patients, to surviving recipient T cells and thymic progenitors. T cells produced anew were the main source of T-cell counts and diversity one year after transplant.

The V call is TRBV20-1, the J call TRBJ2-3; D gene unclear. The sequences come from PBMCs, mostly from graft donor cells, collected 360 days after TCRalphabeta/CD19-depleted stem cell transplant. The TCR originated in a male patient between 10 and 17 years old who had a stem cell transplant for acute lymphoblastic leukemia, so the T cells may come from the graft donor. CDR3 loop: CSATSLLKIPTDTQYF. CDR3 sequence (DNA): TGCAGTGCTACCTCCCTGTTGAAGATACCCACAGATACGCAGTATTTT.